The 9 T cell receptor beta chains given below trace back to one sample, sequenced in a study of cytomegalovirus exposure and HLA in healthy donors. PCR amplification relied on 60 Vbeta primers (plus 13 Jbeta primers). The protocol was immunoSEQ multiplex PCR, while the TCRdb copy is restricted to in-frame clones and leaves out a portion. The sample lists more than 150,000 clones; 75% to 80% were seen once. The sequencing input was PBMCs. The receptors shown here come from a man aged 45-60 years in good health and CMV-seropositive.

This rearrangement joins TRBV21-1 to TRBJ2-5; the table names TRBD1, a call not compared with the DNA. TRBV21-1 is shown as a pseudogene. CDR3 length: 13 amino acids. The CDR3 bases are TGTGCCAGGCTGGCCAGGTCCCTGGAGACCCAGTACTTC. Its protein product is CARLARSLETQYF.

This chain uses TRBV18 with TRBJ2-5; 9 nucleotides match TRBD1. The CDR3 totals 15 residues. Per germline, CDR1 KGHSH and CDR2 LQKENI. V shed 6 bases, J shed 5 bases, and the junction held 10 bases outside the gene matches. The CDR3, as DNA: TGTGCCAGCTCCCCTCTATCCGGGACAGGGGAGACCCAGTACTTC. Its protein product is CASSPLSGTGETQYF.

This clone occurred a few times. V is TRBV7-9 and J is TRBJ2-2, with D unclear. There are 13 residues in the CDR3. Trimming shortened V by 0 bases and J by 3 bases, and 2 bases separated the two germline ends. Germline values: CDR1 SEHNR, CDR2 FQNEAQ (reference sequence). CDR3 bases: TGTGCCAGCAGCTTAGCCTACACCGGGGAGCTGTTTTTT. Its translation is CASSLAYTGELFF.

CDR3 protein: CASSLTGWSSYNEQFF. The CDR3 DNA is TGTGCCAGCAGCTTGACAGGGTGGAGCTCCTACAATGAGCAGTTCTTC. The chain recombines TRBV7-6 with TRBJ2-1, with 7 positions matching TRBD1. Looked up from germline, CDR1 is SGHVS and CDR2 is FNYEAQ. The V gene end was trimmed by 3 bases and the J gene end by 0 bases; junction bases not matched to a gene: 5. The CDR3 totals 16 residues.

This chain uses TRBV7-6 with TRBJ2-1, with 12 bases matching TRBD2. CDR1 and CDR2 (germline): SGHVS, FNYEAQ. Unmatched junction bases numbered 7, after V lost 0 bases and J lost 10 bases. CDR3 length equals 16 residues. The CDR3 here is CASSLASSGGAREQFF. For the CDR3, the DNA is TGTGCCAGCAGCTTAGCGTCTAGCGGGGGGGCACGAGAGCAGTTCTTC.

This clone was observed many times. The gene calls are TRBV7-9 and TRBJ1-1; no reliable D call. CDR3 length: 11 amino acids. The germline V and J ends were trimmed by 5 bases and 6 bases, with 7 bases remaining between them. Germline V gene lookup returns CDR1 SEHNR and CDR2 FQNEAQ (reference sequence). DNA for the CDR3: TGTGCCAGCAGCCCGCAGGCTGAAGCTTTCTTT. Protein: CASSPQAEAFF.

The rearrangement links TRBV18 to TRBJ2-1, with 11 bases aligning to TRBD1. The CDR3 totals 16 residues. Germline CDR1 reads KGHSH; CDR2 reads LQKENI. V lost 3 bases, J lost 8 bases, and 9 bases stayed unmatched. The CDR3 DNA follows: TGTGCCAGCTCACCGTGGGGACAGGGGGAGGTGGATGAGCAGTTCTTC. Its translation: CASSPWGQGEVDEQFF.

This clone appeared a few times. This chain links TRBV13 with TRBJ1-2; D may be TRBD1 (6 bases). The germline V and J ends were trimmed by 5 bases and 4 bases, with 26 bases remaining between them. CDR3 length equals 18 residues. Germline V CDR1 and CDR2: PRHDT, FYEKMQ (reference sequence). The CDR3 DNA follows: TGTGCCAGCAGCCCCTGGGGAGAAAAGACCTTAGGGGGCTATGGCTACACCTTC. Translation: CASSPWGEKTLGGYGYTF.

The CDR3 region is CASSLVGTGGQETQYF. Written as DNA, the CDR3 is TGCGCCAGCAGCTTGGTGGGGACAGGGGGCCAAGAGACCCAGTACTTC. The chain recombines TRBV5-1 with TRBJ2-5; 11 positions match TRBD1. CDR1 is SGHRS, CDR2 YFSETQ, per germline. V was pared by 0 bases and J by 1 base, with 2 bases of the junction left unmatched. The CDR3 is 16 amino acids.